In its sample, the clone carrying this T cell receptor (beta chain) was seen many times. Its specificity is not known. This sample stems from a study of post-analysis software for immune sequencing data. Regarding the study as a whole: There were roughly 5 TRBV segments more frequent in patients than controls, and TRBV5-6, TRBV5-1 and TRBV20-1 were among them. The authors found that F measure strongly co-clustered same-batch samples. Compared against controls, patients with multiple sclerosis displayed significantly lower normalized Chao1 diversity.

V was clipped by 4 bases and J by 1 base, with 10 bases between them. CDR1 is SQVTM and CDR2 is ANQGSEA in the germline V gene. The CDR3 is 13 amino acids. Presence of unique molecular identifiers characterized the TCR beta cDNA libraries. T cells, about 0.95 to 11 million of them, yielded a few hundred thousand cDNA molecules. MiXCR was run by TCRdb on the PCR reads, yielding one entry per CDR3 protein. The table has around 260,000 distinct CDR3 sequences, 30% to 45% seen once. The V call is TRBV29-1, the J call TRBJ2-5; no definite D call. This TCR was recovered from a girl aged 10 to 17 with multiple sclerosis. Sequencing was performed on blood. CDR3 in DNA: TGCAGCGTTGCCCTCAAACTCCAAGAGACCCAGTACTTC. Its protein is CSVALKLQETQYF.